This TCR beta chain was recovered during a study of shared clonotypes between healthy human individuals. Study-level findings and limits: Measured sharing among donors was expected to vary with sequencing depth. Non-shared clonotypes were found to have lower generation probabilities than the clonotypes that were shared by all four of the sorted-subset donors. Naive CD4 clonotypes overlapped across a few donors at approximately 5.3%.

Comments on this clone: The antigen remains unidentified.

The CDR3 has 15 residues. Trimming shortened V by 6 bases and J by 5 bases, and 17 bases separated the two germline ends. Germline V gene data show CDR1 as MNHEY and CDR2 as SMNVEV (reference sequence). Cells designated naive CD8 were CD45RO-negative and were positively selected for CCR7, with terminally differentiated effector memory CD45RA+ cells excluded. Each PCR replicate from the sorted subsets contained about 180 ng DNA, which is some 32,000 T cell genomes. The repertoire was sequenced with immunoSEQ multiplex PCR; TCRdb's copy has only in-frame clones and lacks some. The data contain about 2.1 million clones, under 95% of them singletons.

The sample taken for sequencing was naive CD8+ T cells from PBMCs. The clonotype originates from a man in his late teens or twenties in good health. Some clones in this sample may be carry-over from other donors' samples. The V call is TRBV27, the J call TRBJ2-1; no clear D gene. CDR3 DNA sequence: TGTGCCAGCAGAGGGCGACCGGCTTTCAACAATGAGCAGTTCTTC. Amino acid sequence: CASRGRPAFNNEQFF.